The T cell receptor beta chain described here comes from a study of CD8+CD57+ T cells in acquired aplastic anemia. About the study: Isolated CD4+ and CD8+ cells, once sorted, yielded DNA averaging around 3.1 ug. Study-wide results and limits: Patients and controls shared 25 to 30 CD8+ CDR3 sequences, which appeared highly expressed in patients and within their immunodominant clones.

Both TCR beta VDJ combination and CDR3 sequence profiling were carried out. Genomic DNA was the template for this profiling. TCRdb analysed the reads with MiXCR anew, one entry per CDR3 protein. Of about 270,000 distinct CDR3 sequences in the sample, around 60% were seen once. V lost 2 bases to trimming and J lost 0 bases, with 11 bases between them. The germline gives CDR1 SGHAT, CDR2 FQNNGV. There are 15 residues in the CDR3. This clonotype has more than one count but fewer than ten. Its antigen is not known. This rearrangement joins TRBV11-2 to TRBJ2-7, with a weak D call TRBD1 (6 bases). The source of this sequence is a human donor with severe aplastic anemia or a healthy control (not recorded which). The sequenced material came from sorted CD4+, CD8+, or CD8+CD57+ T cells (not recorded which) from PBMCs. Here the CDR3 DNA reads TGTGCCAGCAGCTTATGGGGACAACTCTCCTACGAGCAGTACTTC. This codes for CASSLWGQLSYEQYF.